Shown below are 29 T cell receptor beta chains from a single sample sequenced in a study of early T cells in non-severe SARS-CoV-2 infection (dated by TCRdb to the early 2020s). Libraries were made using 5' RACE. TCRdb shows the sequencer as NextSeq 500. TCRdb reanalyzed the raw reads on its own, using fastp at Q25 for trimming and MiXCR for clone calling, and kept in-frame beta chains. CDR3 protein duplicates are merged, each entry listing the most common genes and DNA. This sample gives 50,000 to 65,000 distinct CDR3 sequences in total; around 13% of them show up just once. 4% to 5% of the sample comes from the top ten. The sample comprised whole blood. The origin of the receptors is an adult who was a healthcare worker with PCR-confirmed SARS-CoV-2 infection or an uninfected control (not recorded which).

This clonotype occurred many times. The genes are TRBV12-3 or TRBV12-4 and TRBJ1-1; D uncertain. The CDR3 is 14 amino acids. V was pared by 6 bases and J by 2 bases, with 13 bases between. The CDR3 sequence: CASSRPGKNTEAFF. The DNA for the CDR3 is TGTGCCAGCAGCAGACCTGGGAAAAACACTGAAGCTTTCTTT.

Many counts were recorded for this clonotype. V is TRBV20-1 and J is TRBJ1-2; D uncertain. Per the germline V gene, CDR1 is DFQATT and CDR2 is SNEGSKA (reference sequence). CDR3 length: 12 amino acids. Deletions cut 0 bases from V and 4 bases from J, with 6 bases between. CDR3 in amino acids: CSARDTLYGYTF. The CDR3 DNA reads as TGCAGTGCTAGAGATACGCTCTATGGCTACACCTTC.

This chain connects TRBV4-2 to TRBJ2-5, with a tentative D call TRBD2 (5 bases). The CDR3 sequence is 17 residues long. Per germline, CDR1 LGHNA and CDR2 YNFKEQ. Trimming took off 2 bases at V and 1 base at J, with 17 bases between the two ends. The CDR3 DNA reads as TGTGCCAGCAGCCAAAGATCAGAGGGTTGGGGCCAAGAGACCCAGTACTTC. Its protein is CASSQRSEGWGQETQYF.

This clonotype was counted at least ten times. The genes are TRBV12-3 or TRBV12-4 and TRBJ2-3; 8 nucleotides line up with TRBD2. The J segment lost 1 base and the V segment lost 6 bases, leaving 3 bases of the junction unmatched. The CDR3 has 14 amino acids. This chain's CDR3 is CASRATSGTDTQYF. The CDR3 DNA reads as TGTGCCAGCAGGGCGACTAGCGGCACAGATACGCAGTATTTT.

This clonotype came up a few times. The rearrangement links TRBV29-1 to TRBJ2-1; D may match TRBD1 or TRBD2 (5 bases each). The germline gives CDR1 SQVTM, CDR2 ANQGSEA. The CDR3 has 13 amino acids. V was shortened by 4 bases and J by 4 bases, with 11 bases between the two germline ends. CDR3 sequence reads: CSVVGRGYNEQFF. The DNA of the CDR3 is TGCAGCGTTGTGGGGCGCGGGTACAATGAGCAGTTCTTC.

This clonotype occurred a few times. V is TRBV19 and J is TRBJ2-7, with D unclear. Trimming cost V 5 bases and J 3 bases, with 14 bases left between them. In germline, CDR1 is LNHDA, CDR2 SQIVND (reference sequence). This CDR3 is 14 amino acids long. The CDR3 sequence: CASSSRTTFYEQYF. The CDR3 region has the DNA TGTGCCAGTAGTTCCCGGACCACTTTCTACGAGCAGTACTTC.

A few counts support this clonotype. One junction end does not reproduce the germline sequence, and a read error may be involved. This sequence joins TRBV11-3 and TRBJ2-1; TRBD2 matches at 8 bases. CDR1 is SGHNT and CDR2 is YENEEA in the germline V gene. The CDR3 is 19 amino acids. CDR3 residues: CASSFLASGCMSSYNEQLF. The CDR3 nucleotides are TGTGCCAGCAGCTTCCTTGCTAGCGGGTGCATGAGCTCCTACAATGAGCAGCTCTTC.

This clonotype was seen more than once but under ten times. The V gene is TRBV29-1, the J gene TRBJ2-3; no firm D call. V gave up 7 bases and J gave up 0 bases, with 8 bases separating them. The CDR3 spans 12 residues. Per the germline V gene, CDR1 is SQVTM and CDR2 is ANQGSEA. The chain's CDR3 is CSATGSTDTQYF. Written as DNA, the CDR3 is TGCAGCGCCACCGGGAGCACAGATACGCAGTATTTT.

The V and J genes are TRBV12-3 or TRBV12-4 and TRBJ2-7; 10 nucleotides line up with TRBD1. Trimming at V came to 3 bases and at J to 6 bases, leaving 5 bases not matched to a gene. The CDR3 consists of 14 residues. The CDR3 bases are TGTGCCAGCAGTTTGGGGACAGGGGCTTTCGAGCAGTACTTC. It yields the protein CASSLGTGAFEQYF.

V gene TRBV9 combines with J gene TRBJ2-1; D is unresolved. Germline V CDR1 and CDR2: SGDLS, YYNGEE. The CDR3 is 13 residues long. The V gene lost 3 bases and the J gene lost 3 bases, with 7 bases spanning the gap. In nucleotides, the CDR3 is TGTGCCAGCAGCGGTGACATCTACAATGAGCAGTTCTTC. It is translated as CASSGDIYNEQFF. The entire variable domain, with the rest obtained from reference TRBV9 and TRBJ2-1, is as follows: DSGVTQTPKHLITATGQRVTLRCSPRSGDLSVYWYQQSLDQGLQFLIQYYNGEERAKGNILERFSAQQFPDLHSELNLSSLELGDSALYFCASSGDIYNEQFFGPGTRLTVL.

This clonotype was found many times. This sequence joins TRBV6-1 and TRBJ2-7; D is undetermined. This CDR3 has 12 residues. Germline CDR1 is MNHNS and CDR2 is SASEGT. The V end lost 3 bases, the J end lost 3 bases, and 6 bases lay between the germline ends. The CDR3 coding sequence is TGTGCCAGCAGTGAGGCTAGCTACGAGCAGTACTTC. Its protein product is CASSEASYEQYF.

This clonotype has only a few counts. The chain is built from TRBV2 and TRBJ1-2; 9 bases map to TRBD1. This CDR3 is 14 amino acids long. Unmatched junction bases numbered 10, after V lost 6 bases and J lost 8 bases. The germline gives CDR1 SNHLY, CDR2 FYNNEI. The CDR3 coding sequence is TGTGCCAGCAGAAGGACAGGGGAGGGTCGAGGCTACACCTTC. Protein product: CASRRTGEGRGYTF.

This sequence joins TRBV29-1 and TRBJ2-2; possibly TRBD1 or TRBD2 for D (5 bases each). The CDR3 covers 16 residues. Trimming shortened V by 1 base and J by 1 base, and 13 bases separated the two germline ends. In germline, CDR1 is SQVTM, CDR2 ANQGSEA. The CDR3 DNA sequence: TGCAGCGTTGAAGGGGTGAGGGGCAAGAACACCGGGGAGCTGTTTTTT. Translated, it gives CSVEGVRGKNTGELFF.

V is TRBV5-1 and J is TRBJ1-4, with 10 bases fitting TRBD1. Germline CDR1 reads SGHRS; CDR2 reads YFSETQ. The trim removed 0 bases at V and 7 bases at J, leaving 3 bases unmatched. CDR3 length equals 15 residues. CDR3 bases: TGCGCCAGCAGCTTGGTGGGACAGGGGACTGAAAAACTGTTTTTT. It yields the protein CASSLVGQGTEKLFF.

The CDR3 sequence: CASSRSWTGLGETQYF. CDR3 DNA: TGTGCCAGCAGCCGGAGCTGGACCGGGCTCGGGGAGACCCAGTACTTC. V and J are TRBV11-2 and TRBJ2-5; the D is unclear. Per germline, CDR1 SGHAT and CDR2 FQNNGV. The CDR3 covers 16 residues. With 5 bases removed from V and 5 bases from J, the gap between germline ends came to 21 bases.

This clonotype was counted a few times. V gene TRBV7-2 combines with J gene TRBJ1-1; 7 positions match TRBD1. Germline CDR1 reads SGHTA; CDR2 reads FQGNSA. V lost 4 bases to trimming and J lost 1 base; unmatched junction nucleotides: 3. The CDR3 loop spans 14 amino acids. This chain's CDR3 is CASSWTGENTEAFF. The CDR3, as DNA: TGTGCCAGCAGCTGGACAGGAGAGAACACTGAAGCTTTCTTT.

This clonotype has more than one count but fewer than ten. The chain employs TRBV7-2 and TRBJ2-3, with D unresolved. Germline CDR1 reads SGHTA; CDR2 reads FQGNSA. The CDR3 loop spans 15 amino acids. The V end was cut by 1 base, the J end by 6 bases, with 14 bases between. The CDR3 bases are TGTGCCAGCAGCTTAGTTGGCGGCTACGGTGATACGCAGTATTTT. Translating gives CASSLVGGYGDTQYF.

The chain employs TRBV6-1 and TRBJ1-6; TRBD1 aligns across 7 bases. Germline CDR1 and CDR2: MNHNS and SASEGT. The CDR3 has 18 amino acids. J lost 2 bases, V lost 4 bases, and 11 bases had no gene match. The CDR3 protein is CASSASGTAFTYNSPLHF. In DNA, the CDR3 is TGTGCCAGCAGTGCCTCCGGGACAGCCTTCACCTATAATTCACCCCTCCACTTT.

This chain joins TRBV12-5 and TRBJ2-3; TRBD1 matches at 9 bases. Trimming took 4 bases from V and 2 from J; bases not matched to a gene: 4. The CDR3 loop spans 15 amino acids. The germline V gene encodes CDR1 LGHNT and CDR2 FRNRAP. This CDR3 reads CASGWGQGNTDTQYF. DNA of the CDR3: TGTGCTAGTGGTTGGGGACAGGGAAACACAGATACGCAGTATTTT.

The CDR3 bases are TGTGCCATCAGTGAGCCGCAGGGTCCAGCTTTCTTT. Translated: CAISEPQGPAFF. The chain links TRBV10-3 to TRBJ1-1, with D possibly TRBD1 on 5 matching bases. The CDR3 has 12 residues. Germline values: CDR1 ENHRY, CDR2 SYGVKD. V shed 2 bases and J shed 10 bases, with 11 bases lying between them.

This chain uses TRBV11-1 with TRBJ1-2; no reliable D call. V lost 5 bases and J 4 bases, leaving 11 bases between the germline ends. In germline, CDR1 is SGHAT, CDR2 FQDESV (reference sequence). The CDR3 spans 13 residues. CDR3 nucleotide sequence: TGTGCCAGCAGCCCCTCGAGGTCCTATGGCTACACCTTC. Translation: CASSPSRSYGYTF.

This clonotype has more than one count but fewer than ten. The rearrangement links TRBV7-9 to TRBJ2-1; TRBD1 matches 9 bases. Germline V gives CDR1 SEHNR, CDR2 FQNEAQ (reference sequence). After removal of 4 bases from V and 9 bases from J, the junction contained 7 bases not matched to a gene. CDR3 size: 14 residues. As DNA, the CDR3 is TGTGCCAGCAGCTCTTCGGACAGGGGAGGTGAGCAGTTCTTC. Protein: CASSSSDRGGEQFF.

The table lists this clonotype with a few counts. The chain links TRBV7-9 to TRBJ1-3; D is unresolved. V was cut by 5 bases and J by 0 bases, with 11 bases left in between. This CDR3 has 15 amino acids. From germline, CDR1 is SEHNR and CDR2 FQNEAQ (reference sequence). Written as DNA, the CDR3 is TGTGCCAGCAGCCGAAGAGGACTCTCTGGAAACACCATATATTTT. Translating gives CASSRRGLSGNTIYF.

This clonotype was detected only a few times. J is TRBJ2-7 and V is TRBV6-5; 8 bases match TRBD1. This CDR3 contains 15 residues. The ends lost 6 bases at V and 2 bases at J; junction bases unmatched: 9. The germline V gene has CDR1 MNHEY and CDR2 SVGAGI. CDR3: CASSRTGLSTYEQYF. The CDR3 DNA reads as TGTGCCAGCAGCCGGACAGGGCTTTCCACCTACGAGCAGTACTTC.

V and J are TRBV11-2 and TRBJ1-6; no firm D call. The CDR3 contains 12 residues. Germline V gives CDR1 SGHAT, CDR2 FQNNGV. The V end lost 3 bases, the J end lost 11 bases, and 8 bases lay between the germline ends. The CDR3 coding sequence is TGTGCCAGCAGCTTGGCCATCCCACCCCTCCACTTT. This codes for CASSLAIPPLHF.

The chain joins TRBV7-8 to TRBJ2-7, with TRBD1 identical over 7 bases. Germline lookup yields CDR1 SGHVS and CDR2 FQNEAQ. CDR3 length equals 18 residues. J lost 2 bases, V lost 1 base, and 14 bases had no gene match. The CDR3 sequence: CASSLGVVRGQGAYEQYF. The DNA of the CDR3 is TGTGCCAGCAGCTTAGGGGTCGTCCGGGGCCAGGGGGCCTACGAGCAGTACTTC.

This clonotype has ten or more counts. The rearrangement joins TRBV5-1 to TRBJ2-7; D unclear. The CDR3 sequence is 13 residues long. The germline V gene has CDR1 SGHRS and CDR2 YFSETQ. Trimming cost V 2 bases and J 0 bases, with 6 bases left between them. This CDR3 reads CASSLGNSYEQYF. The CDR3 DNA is TGCGCCAGCAGCTTAGGGAACTCCTACGAGCAGTACTTC.

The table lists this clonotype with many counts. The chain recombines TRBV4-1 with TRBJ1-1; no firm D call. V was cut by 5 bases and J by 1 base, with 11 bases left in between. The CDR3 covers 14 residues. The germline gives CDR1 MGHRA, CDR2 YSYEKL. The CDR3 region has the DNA TGCGCCAGCAGCGAAGGACGGAGGAACACTGAAGCTTTCTTT. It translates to CASSEGRRNTEAFF.

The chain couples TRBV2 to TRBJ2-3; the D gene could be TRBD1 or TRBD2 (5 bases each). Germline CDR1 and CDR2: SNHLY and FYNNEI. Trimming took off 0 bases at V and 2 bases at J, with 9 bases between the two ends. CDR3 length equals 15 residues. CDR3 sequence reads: CASSEARDLTDTQYF. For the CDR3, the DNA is TGTGCCAGCAGTGAAGCCCGGGACCTCACAGATACGCAGTATTTT. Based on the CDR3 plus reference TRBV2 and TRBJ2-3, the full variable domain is EPEVTQTPSHQVTQMGQEVILRCVPISNHLYFYWYRQILGQKVEFLVSFYNNEISEKSEIFDDQFSVERPDGSNFTLKIRSTKLEDSAMYFCASSEARDLTDTQYFGPGTRLTVL.